The 20 T cell receptor beta chains given below trace back to one sample, sequenced in a study of T-cell reconstitution after alpha-beta-depleted transplantation in children. As it was prepared, the TCRbeta library received unique molecular identifiers. TCRdb re-called the PCR reads with MiXCR, one entry per CDR3 protein. Of 210,000 or so distinct CDR3 sequences listed, approximately 10% are singletons. The sequencing used PBMCs, collected before TCRalphabeta/CD19-depleted stem cell transplant. The receptor source for this set is a child under two years old with acute myeloid leukemia, due to receive a stem cell transplant.

In this sample, this clonotype turned up many times. The rearrangement joins TRBV20-1 to TRBJ2-3; D gene uncertain. The CDR3 loop spans 16 amino acids. Germline CDR1 is DFQATT and CDR2 is SNEGSKA (reference sequence). V was pared by 7 bases and J by 2 bases, with 22 bases between. The chain's CDR3 is CSVKTVRGAITDTQYF. The CDR3 DNA sequence: TGCAGTGTTAAAACTGTCCGAGGCGCCATCACAGATACGCAGTATTTT.

This clonotype was observed many times. The chain uses TRBV6-1 and TRBJ1-2; D possibly corresponds to TRBD1 (5 bases). The germline gives CDR1 MNHNS, CDR2 SASEGT. The CDR3 consists of 19 residues. Trimming removed 6 bases at V and 8 bases at J, with 34 bases between. CDR3 region: CASSPSLVGKGRPIYGYTF. The CDR3, as DNA: TGTGCCAGCAGCCCCTCTCTAGTAGGAAAGGGACGACCGATTTACGGCTACACCTTC.

At least ten counts were recorded for this clonotype. The J gene is TRBJ2-3, the V gene TRBV7-8; 7 bases match TRBD1. CDR3 length equals 15 residues. CDR1 and CDR2 (germline): SGHVS, FQNEAQ. The V segment lost 5 bases and the J segment 1 base; nucleotides outside the gene matches: 6. The CDR3 here is CASSHDRVRTDTQYF. CDR3 bases: TGTGCCAGCAGCCATGACAGGGTACGCACAGATACGCAGTATTTT.

At least ten counts were recorded for this clonotype. The rearrangement uses TRBV4-1 and TRBJ1-5, with D unresolved. Germline CDR1 is MGHRA and CDR2 is YSYEKL. The CDR3 consists of 15 residues. V lost 4 bases, J lost 3 bases, and 13 bases lay in between. The CDR3 DNA is TGCGCCAGCAGCCCTCTAGCGGCAGTCAATCAGCCCCAGCATTTT. This translates into CASSPLAAVNQPQHF.

This clonotype was recorded at least ten times. The V and J genes are TRBV5-1 and TRBJ2-5, with 7 bases lining up with TRBD2. V was pared by 2 bases and J by 2 bases, with 9 bases of the junction left unmatched. Looked up from germline, CDR1 is SGHRS and CDR2 is YFSETQ. This CDR3 spans 16 amino acids. The CDR3, as DNA: TGCGCCAGCAGCTTACTCGCGGGAGTGACACAAGAGACCCAGTACTTC. Its translation: CASSLLAGVTQETQYF.

This clonotype was seen many times. The V and J genes are TRBV2 and TRBJ2-3; no clear D. Germline CDR1 SNHLY, CDR2 FYNNEI. The V end was cut by 6 bases, the J end by 13 bases, with 14 bases between. The CDR3 is 11 amino acids. CDR3 amino acids: CASRRTAEEYF. CDR3 nucleotides: TGTGCCAGCAGGAGGACCGCGGAAGAGTATTTT.

This chain's CDR3 is CASSQTALRTRDYNEQFF. In DNA form, the CDR3 reads TGCGCCAGCAGTCAGACGGCCCTAAGGACTAGGGATTACAATGAGCAGTTCTTC. The J gene is TRBJ2-1, the V gene TRBV23-1, with TRBD2 identical over 7 bases. TRBV23-1 is filed as an ORF, its function uncertain. The length of the CDR3 is 18 residues. With 3 bases clipped from V and 4 bases from J, the junction kept 15 bases outside the gene matches.

This clonotype has at least ten counts. The CDR3 protein is CASSFREGGTEAFF. The CDR3 DNA follows: TGTGCCAGCAGCTTCAGGGAGGGTGGCACTGAAGCTTTCTTT. The J gene is TRBJ1-1, the V gene TRBV7-9; weak D call: TRBD1 (5 bases). The germline V gene encodes CDR1 SEHNR and CDR2 FQNEAQ (reference sequence). Trimming removed 3 bases from V and 4 bases from J, with 12 bases in between. This CDR3 is built from 14 residues.

This clonotype came up many times. The J gene is TRBJ2-7, the V gene TRBV28; TRBD1 agrees at 9 bases. V lost 10 bases to trimming and J lost 3 bases; unmatched junction nucleotides: 7. The CDR3 has 13 residues. Per germline, CDR1 MDHEN and CDR2 SYDVKM. The CDR3 reads CATRGQGVYEQYF. The CDR3 nucleotides read TGTGCCACCCGGGGACAGGGCGTCTACGAGCAGTACTTC.

The CDR3 bases are TGTGCCAGCAGCCTGCGACAGGGAGGATCAGCCCACGAGCAGTACTTC. Translation: CASSLRQGGSAHEQYF. The rearrangement joins TRBV7-2 to TRBJ2-7; D may be TRBD1 (7 bases). Between the trimmed V and J ends, which lost 5 bases and 5 bases, there was a span of 22 bases. This CDR3 comprises 16 residues. CDR1 and CDR2 from the germline V gene are SGHTA and FQGNSA.

This clonotype was detected a few times. The J gene is TRBJ2-7, the V gene TRBV30; no clear D gene. With 0 bases removed from V and 2 bases from J, the gap between germline ends came to 14 bases. From germline, CDR1 is GTSNPN and CDR2 SVGIG (reference sequence). This CDR3 is 15 amino acids long. The CDR3 nucleotides are TGTGCCTGGAGTGTACGGGCAGGCCAACCCTACGAGCAGTACTTC. Translation: CAWSVRAGQPYEQYF.

This clonotype was observed many times. The J gene is TRBJ1-2, the V gene TRBV6-5; D gene unclear. This CDR3 contains 15 residues. Germline CDR1 reads MNHEY; CDR2 reads SVGAGI. V dropped 2 bases and J dropped 3 bases, with 13 bases sitting between them. Here the CDR3 reads CASSYNVGGDYGYTF. The CDR3 DNA is TGTGCCAGCAGTTACAACGTTGGCGGAGACTATGGCTACACCTTC.

At least ten counts were recorded for this clonotype. The chain combines TRBV6-4 with TRBJ2-1; 9 bases fit TRBD2. The CDR3 spans 20 residues. Trimming cost V 5 bases and J 0 bases; bases outside gene matches: 17. CDR1 is MRHNA, CDR2 SNTAGT, per germline. CDR3 region: CASSPSGSGSRRDSYNEQFF. Here the CDR3 DNA reads TGTGCCAGCAGTCCGTCGGGTAGCGGGAGTAGAAGGGACTCCTACAATGAGCAGTTCTTC.

A few counts support this clonotype. J is TRBJ2-7 and V is TRBV28; tentative D call: TRBD1 (6 bases). The CDR3 loop spans 13 amino acids. V was cut by 10 bases and J by 2 bases, with 15 bases left in between. Germline CDR1 is MDHEN and CDR2 is SYDVKM. CDR3 coding DNA: TGTGCCACCCTCAGAGAGGGGGCCTACGAGCAGTACTTC. Translated: CATLREGAYEQYF.

This clonotype showed up many times. This chain connects TRBV9 to TRBJ1-2, with D uncertain. The CDR3 is 13 residues long. CDR1 is SGDLS and CDR2 is YYNGEE in the germline V gene. V was clipped by 0 bases and J by 2 bases, with 5 bases between them. CDR3 protein: CASSVDHNYGYTF. CDR3 nucleotide sequence: TGTGCCAGCAGCGTAGACCACAACTATGGCTACACCTTC.

In this sample, this clonotype turned up many times. The genes are TRBV6-2 or TRBV6-3 and TRBJ2-2; the match to TRBD2 covers 9 bases. There are 15 residues in the CDR3. Germline V gives CDR1 MNHEY, CDR2 SVGEGT. Trimming removed 5 bases from V and 3 bases from J; junction bases left unmatched: 4. Here the CDR3 reads CASSEASGDTGELFF. The CDR3 region has the DNA TGTGCCAGCAGTGAGGCTAGCGGGGACACCGGGGAGCTGTTTTTT.

The table lists this clonotype with many counts. CDR3 DNA: TGTGCCAGCAGTATGACAGGGGCAACTAATGAAAAACTGTTTTTT. As protein: CASSMTGATNEKLFF. The rearrangement uses TRBV28 and TRBJ1-4; 8 bases map to TRBD1. V gave up 5 bases and J gave up 0 bases; unmatched junction bases: 2. The CDR3 runs to 15 residues. Per the germline V gene, CDR1 is MDHEN and CDR2 is SYDVKM.

V gene TRBV28 combines with J gene TRBJ2-6, with 8 bases matching TRBD1. Trimming cost V 2 bases and J 2 bases; bases outside gene matches: 11. The CDR3 runs 19 residues. Germline V gene sequence: CDR1 MDHEN, CDR2 SYDVKM. CDR3 bases: TGTGCCAGCAGTTTACTGACCGCTGGACAGGGCGCTGGGGCCAACGTCCTGACTTTC. Its protein product is CASSLLTAGQGAGANVLTF.

In this sample, this clonotype turned up many times. The V and J genes are TRBV12-3 or TRBV12-4 and TRBJ2-1, with D maybe TRBD2 (6 bases). This CDR3 is 12 amino acids long. The V end lost 7 bases, the J end lost 8 bases, and 12 bases lay between the germline ends. The CDR3 region is CASTRGMDEQFF. CDR3 nucleotide sequence: TGTGCCAGCACCCGGGGGATGGATGAGCAGTTCTTC.

The rearrangement joins TRBV15 to TRBJ1-6; 10 positions match TRBD1. This CDR3 region has 15 residues. In germline, CDR1 is LNHNV, CDR2 YYDKDF (reference sequence). V lost 3 bases to trimming and J lost 9 bases; unmatched junction nucleotides: 5. This CDR3 reads CATSSRDRGISPLHF. The CDR3 DNA reads TGTGCCACCAGCAGCCGGGACAGGGGTATTTCACCCCTCCACTTT.